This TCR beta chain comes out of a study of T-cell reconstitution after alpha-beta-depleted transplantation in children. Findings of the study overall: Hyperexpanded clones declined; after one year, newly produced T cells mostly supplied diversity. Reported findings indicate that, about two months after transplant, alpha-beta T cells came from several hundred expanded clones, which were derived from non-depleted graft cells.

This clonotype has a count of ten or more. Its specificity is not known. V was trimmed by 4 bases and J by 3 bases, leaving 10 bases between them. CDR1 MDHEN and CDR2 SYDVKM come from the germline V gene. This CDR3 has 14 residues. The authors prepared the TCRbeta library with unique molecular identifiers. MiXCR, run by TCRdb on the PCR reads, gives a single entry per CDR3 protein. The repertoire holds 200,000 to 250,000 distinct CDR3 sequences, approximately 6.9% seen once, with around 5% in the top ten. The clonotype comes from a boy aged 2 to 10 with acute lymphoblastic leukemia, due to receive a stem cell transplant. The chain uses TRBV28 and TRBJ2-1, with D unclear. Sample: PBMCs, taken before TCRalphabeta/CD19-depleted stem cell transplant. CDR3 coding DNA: TGTGCCAGCAGTTCCACACGCGACTACAATGAGCAGTTCTTC. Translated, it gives CASSSTRDYNEQFF.